A selection of T cell receptor beta chains follows, all from one sample in a study of OX40 agonist ivuxolimab in advanced cancers. The table came from immunoSEQ multiplex PCR; TCRdb's copy has only in-frame clones and leaves some out. The profile shows some 65,000 clones, roughly 90% of them singletons. The sample in question was CD4+ or CD8+ T cells sorted from blood, obtained in a trial of the OX40 agonist ivuxolimab. The receptors were gathered from an adult with an advanced solid tumor such as melanoma, head and neck, liver or kidney cancer. CDR3s include the opening cysteine and the closing phenylalanine or tryptophan. The order of the fields is V gene, D gene, clone size, J gene, CDR3 DNA, CDR3 protein. D genes are given only for firm matches. Size values are once, few and many counts, or a class for expanded clones, and some rows have none.

V gene: TRBV9; D gene: -; clone size: medium-sized; J gene: TRBJ2-1; CDR3 DNA: TGTGCCAGCAGCGTAGATGGCGGAGGTGAGCAGTTCTTC; CDR3 protein: CASSVDGGGEQFF
V gene: TRBV6-5; D gene: TRBD2; clone size: -; J gene: TRBJ2-7; CDR3 DNA: TGTGCCAGCAAGGAGGCGGGGGGTTCCTACGAGCAGTACTTC; CDR3 protein: CASKEAGGSYEQYF
V gene: TRBV7-2; D gene: -; clone size: -; J gene: TRBJ2-2; CDR3 DNA: TGTGCCAGCAGCTTAGGGCCGACCTGGGCCGGGGAGCTGTTTTTT; CDR3 protein: CASSLGPTWAGELFF
V gene: TRBV7-9; D gene: -; clone size: -; J gene: TRBJ2-2; CDR3 DNA: TGTGCCAGCAGCTCCCTCGGGACGCACACCGGGGAGCTGTTTTTT; CDR3 protein: CASSSLGTHTGELFF
V gene: TRBV9; D gene: -; clone size: once; J gene: TRBJ2-1; CDR3 DNA: TGTGCCAGCAGCGTAGTAACCGGCGTCAATGAGCAGTTCTTC; CDR3 protein: CASSVVTGVNEQFF
V gene: TRBV7-2; D gene: -; clone size: -; J gene: TRBJ1-6; CDR3 DNA: TGTGCCAGCAGCTTAGCGCTTAGTAATTCACCCCTCCACTTT; CDR3 protein: CASSLALSNSPLHF
V gene: TRBV19; D gene: -; clone size: -; J gene: TRBJ2-3; CDR3 DNA: TGTGCCAGTAGTATAGGGACTATCACAGATACGCAGTATTTT; CDR3 protein: CASSIGTITDTQYF
V gene: TRBV5-5; D gene: TRBD1; clone size: -; J gene: TRBJ2-7; CDR3 DNA: TGTGCCAGCAGCTTGGGGACAGGGTATGGCGAGCAGTACTTC; CDR3 protein: CASSLGTGYGEQYF
V gene: TRBV27; D gene: TRBD1; clone size: -; J gene: TRBJ2-3; CDR3 DNA: TGTGCCAGCAGACCCCACCTACAGGGGGCCTCAGATACGCAGTATTTT; CDR3 protein: CASRPHLQGASDTQYF
V gene: TRBV6-7; D gene: -; clone size: few; J gene: TRBJ1-2; CDR3 DNA: TGTGCCTGCCGGAAGGTAACAGGCTACACCTTC; CDR3 protein: CACRKVTGYTF
V gene: TRBV29-1; D gene: -; clone size: once; J gene: TRBJ2-7; CDR3 DNA: TGCAGCGTACGGGCCTCCTACGAGCAGTACTTC; CDR3 protein: CSVRASYEQYF
V gene: TRBV19; D gene: -; clone size: -; J gene: TRBJ2-3; CDR3 DNA: TGTGCCACCAGTCCTACTGGCACAGATACGCAGTATTTT; CDR3 protein: CATSPTGTDTQYF
V gene: TRBV19; D gene: -; clone size: once; J gene: TRBJ1-5; CDR3 DNA: TGTGCCAGTAGTGGCGGGGTCAATCAGCCCCAGCATTTT; CDR3 protein: CASSGGVNQPQHF
V gene: TRBV5-1; D gene: -; clone size: -; J gene: TRBJ2-2; CDR3 DNA: TGCGCCAGCAGCTACGGGGCAGCCGCGAACACCGGGGAGCTGTTTTTT; CDR3 protein: CASSYGAAANTGELFF
V gene: TRBV29-1; D gene: TRBD1; clone size: -; J gene: TRBJ2-2; CDR3 DNA: TGCAGCGCAGGGCCGGAAGGACAGGGTGACACCGGGGAGCTGTTTTTT; CDR3 protein: CSAGPEGQGDTGELFF
V gene: TRBV7-9; D gene: TRBD2; clone size: few; J gene: TRBJ2-3; CDR3 DNA: TGTGCCAGCAGGGGGACTAGCGGGAGGGCCAATCCAGATACGCAGTATTTT; CDR3 protein: CASRGTSGRANPDTQYF
V gene: TRBV9; D gene: -; clone size: -; J gene: TRBJ2-1; CDR3 DNA: TGTGCCAGCAGCGTAGATTTAGCACCATACAATGAGCAGTTCTTC; CDR3 protein: CASSVDLAPYNEQFF
V gene: TRBV19; D gene: -; clone size: -; J gene: TRBJ1-1; CDR3 DNA: TGTGCCAGTAAAGTAGGGGCTAAGGGCACTGAAGCTTTCTTT; CDR3 protein: CASKVGAKGTEAFF
V gene: TRBV30; D gene: TRBD2; clone size: -; J gene: TRBJ2-5; CDR3 DNA: TGTGCCTTGGGACTAGCCCTTCAAGAGACCCAGTACTTC; CDR3 protein: CALGLALQETQYF
V gene: TRBV7-9; D gene: TRBD1; clone size: -; J gene: TRBJ2-7; CDR3 DNA: TGTGCCAGCACCCTGACAGGGGCTGACGAGCAGTACTTC; CDR3 protein: CASTLTGADEQYF
V gene: TRBV2; D gene: -; clone size: -; J gene: TRBJ2-4; CDR3 DNA: TGTGCCAGCAGTGGTGGAGCAGGGATTCAGTACTTC; CDR3 protein: CASSGGAGIQYF
V gene: TRBV28; D gene: -; clone size: -; J gene: TRBJ2-1; CDR3 DNA: TGTGCCAGCAGTTCAACAATGGATTCCTCCTACAATGAGCAGTTCTTC; CDR3 protein: CASSSTMDSSYNEQFF
V gene: TRBV19; D gene: TRBD2; clone size: -; J gene: TRBJ2-5; CDR3 DNA: TGTGCCAGTAGTCTCGGACTAGGTCGCGAGACCCAGTACTTC; CDR3 protein: CASSLGLGRETQYF
V gene: TRBV28; D gene: TRBD1; clone size: -; J gene: TRBJ1-1; CDR3 DNA: TGTGCCAGCAGTTTCCAGGGGGACACTGAAGCTTTCTTT; CDR3 protein: CASSFQGDTEAFF
V gene: TRBV29-1; D gene: -; clone size: -; J gene: TRBJ2-7; CDR3 DNA: TGCAGCGTTGAAAACAACTACGAGCAGTACTTC; CDR3 protein: CSVENNYEQYF
V gene: TRBV30; D gene: -; clone size: few; J gene: TRBJ1-2; CDR3 DNA: TGTGCCGGCATTGGACCCCCAGTGGGGGGCTACACCTTC; CDR3 protein: CAGIGPPVGGYTF
V gene: TRBV19; D gene: TRBD1; clone size: few; J gene: TRBJ1-1; CDR3 DNA: TGTGCCAGTAGGGACAGGTCTCCTCCGGGGAACACTGAAGCTTTCTTT; CDR3 protein: CASRDRSPPGNTEAFF
V gene: TRBV18; D gene: -; clone size: -; J gene: TRBJ2-5; CDR3 DNA: TGTGCCAGCTCTCCGGGAGGGGGCGGAAAGACCCAGTACTTC; CDR3 protein: CASSPGGGGKTQYF
V gene: TRBV10-2; D gene: -; clone size: once; J gene: TRBJ2-6; CDR3 DNA: TGCGCCAGCAGTGAGAGTGGGATGTCCAACGTCCTGACTTTC; CDR3 protein: CASSESGMSNVLTF
V gene: TRBV19; D gene: -; clone size: -; J gene: TRBJ2-1; CDR3 DNA: TGTGCCAGTAATCAGGGGAGCTCCTACAATGAGCAGTTCTTC; CDR3 protein: CASNQGSSYNEQFF
V gene: TRBV7-2; D gene: -; clone size: -; J gene: TRBJ2-5; CDR3 DNA: TGTGCCAGCGGAAGAACTAGTGCTACCCAAGAGACCCAGTACTTC; CDR3 protein: CASGRTSATQETQYF
V gene: TRBV10-3; D gene: TRBD1; clone size: once; J gene: TRBJ2-5; CDR3 DNA: TGTGCCATCAAGGACAGGGGGGAGACCCAGTACTTC; CDR3 protein: CAIKDRGETQYF
V gene: TRBV6-5; D gene: -; clone size: -; J gene: TRBJ1-4; CDR3 DNA: TGTGCCAGCAGTTACGGTCTAGGTCTGGAAAAACTGTTTTTT; CDR3 protein: CASSYGLGLEKLFF
V gene: TRBV7-2; D gene: -; clone size: -; J gene: TRBJ2-7; CDR3 DNA: TGTGCCAGCAGCTTAGGAGGGGCCTCCTACGAGCAGTACTTC; CDR3 protein: CASSLGGASYEQYF
V gene: TRBV5-4; D gene: -; clone size: -; J gene: TRBJ2-3; CDR3 DNA: TGTGCCAGCAGCTTGGCGGGAGAAGGCACAGATACGCAGTATTTT; CDR3 protein: CASSLAGEGTDTQYF
V gene: TRBV10-3; D gene: TRBD2; clone size: -; J gene: TRBJ2-1; CDR3 DNA: TGTGCCATCAGTGAGTCCGTCGTTAGCGGGAGTAGGAATGAGCAGTTCTTC; CDR3 protein: CAISESVVSGSRNEQFF
V gene: TRBV19; D gene: TRBD1; clone size: -; J gene: TRBJ1-1; CDR3 DNA: TGTGCCAGTAGTATTATCGGGACAGGCAGACGAGCTTTCTTT; CDR3 protein: CASSIIGTGRRAFF
V gene: TRBV11-2; D gene: -; clone size: -; J gene: TRBJ1-5; CDR3 DNA: TGTGCCAGCAGCAGGGGAGGGAGCAATCAGCCCCAGCATTTT; CDR3 protein: CASSRGGSNQPQHF
V gene: TRBV28; D gene: -; clone size: -; J gene: TRBJ2-1; CDR3 DNA: TGTGCCAGCATTGTAGGGCCAGGTTACAATGAGCAGTTCTTC; CDR3 protein: CASIVGPGYNEQFF
V gene: TRBV27; D gene: -; clone size: -; J gene: TRBJ2-1; CDR3 DNA: TGTGCCAGCAGTTTACGCTTCGGGACGTCATACAATGAGCAGTTCTTC; CDR3 protein: CASSLRFGTSYNEQFF
V gene: TRBV30; D gene: TRBD1; clone size: once; J gene: TRBJ2-5; CDR3 DNA: TGTGCCTCAGGAGGGGACAGGGTTCTTAAGACCCAGTACTTC; CDR3 protein: CASGGDRVLKTQYF
V gene: TRBV6-1; D gene: -; clone size: -; J gene: TRBJ1-6; CDR3 DNA: TGTGCCAGCAGTGACCGCCAGGGGTCACCCCTCCACTTT; CDR3 protein: CASSDRQGSPLHF
V gene: TRBV18; D gene: -; clone size: -; J gene: TRBJ1-2; CDR3 DNA: TGTGCCAGCTCACCACCGAGCGTGGGTTTCGGCTACACCTTC; CDR3 protein: CASSPPSVGFGYTF
V gene: TRBV28; D gene: -; clone size: -; J gene: TRBJ1-2; CDR3 DNA: TGTGCCAGCAGCCTGGGAGGGTATGGCTACACCTTC; CDR3 protein: CASSLGGYGYTF
V gene: TRBV15; D gene: -; clone size: -; J gene: TRBJ2-3; CDR3 DNA: TGTGCCACCAATGCCTTGCTTGAGGATACGCAGTATTTT; CDR3 protein: CATNALLEDTQYF
V gene: TRBV6-1; D gene: -; clone size: -; J gene: TRBJ2-2; CDR3 DNA: TGTGCCAGCATGGGGCAGGAAACGAACACCGGGGAGCTGTTTTTT; CDR3 protein: CASMGQETNTGELFF
V gene: TRBV7-7; D gene: -; clone size: few; J gene: TRBJ1-5; CDR3 DNA: TGTGCCAGCAGCTATTCGGTCGATCAGCCCCAGCATTTT; CDR3 protein: CASSYSVDQPQHF
V gene: TRBV27; D gene: -; clone size: once; J gene: TRBJ1-2; CDR3 DNA: TGTGCCAGCAGCCGACTGACGGTAGCTAACTATGGCTACACCTTC; CDR3 protein: CASSRLTVANYGYTF